Below, one T cell receptor (beta chain) is given with its context. Its antigen is still unknown. Germline CDR1 and CDR2: SEHNR and FQNEAQ (reference sequence). The CDR3 is 15 amino acids. Germline trimming cut 5 bases from V and 0 bases from J; bases unmatched to any gene: 5. This sample is drawn from a study of T cells in Graves' hyperthyroidism and ophthalmopathy. Amplification of TCR beta CDR3 regions used RNA as the template. TCR CDR3 underwent first-round RT-PCR with the HTBI primer set. One entry per CDR3 protein results from TCRdb running MiXCR on the multiplex PCR reads. The sample shows roughly 500,000 distinct CDR3 sequences, approximately 49% of them seen only once. On the basis of clinical symptoms, serum thyroxine and TRAb, thyroid ultrasound and orbital computed tomography, diagnoses were made. Study-wide points: The model predicted ophthalmopathy a median approximately 6.3 months before onset. From stable hyperthyroidism, ophthalmopathy was set apart by a 13 V-J model. Most thyroid clonotypes expanded above 0.001 appeared in blood too.

The chain couples TRBV7-9 to TRBJ2-5; TRBD1 aligns across 8 bases. The sample consisted of peripheral blood or thyroid tissue (not recorded which). The source of this sequence is an adult woman with Graves' disease, either hyperthyroidism or ophthalmopathy (not recorded which). The CDR3 loop is CASSHRDRNQETQYF. For the CDR3, the DNA is TGTGCCAGCAGCCACCGGGACAGGAACCAAGAGACCCAGTACTTC.